Listed below are T cell receptor beta chains from one sample, sequenced in a study of blood T cell repertoires in COVID-19. Sequenced by immunoSEQ multiplex PCR; TCRdb stores in-frame clones only, minus some. The sample consists of around 100,000 clones, approximately 86% of them appearing once. What was sequenced was peripheral blood. These receptors were collected from a human donor in a cohort sampled during active COVID-19. Both conserved end residues are part of each CDR3. Each record gives: J gene, V gene, clone size, D gene, CDR3 protein, CDR3 DNA. D genes are given only for firm matches. Size is stated for part of the rows, as once, few or many counts, or as a class when the clone is expanded.

>TRBJ1-2|TRBV6-4|NA|TRBD1
CASSDQTGTGDTYGYTF
TGTGCCAGCAGTGACCAAACCGGGACAGGGGACACCTATGGCTACACCTTC
>TRBJ2-7|TRBV9|NA|NA
CASSVGPADEQYF
TGTGCCAGCAGCGTAGGCCCAGCGGACGAGCAGTACTTC
>TRBJ2-5|TRBV2|NA|TRBD1
CASSADRGYQETQYF
TGTGCCAGCAGCGCGGACAGGGGATACCAAGAGACCCAGTACTTC
>TRBJ2-5|TRBV5-1|NA|TRBD1
CASSLEDRVFETQYF
TGCGCCAGCAGCTTGGAGGACAGGGTTTTTGAGACCCAGTACTTC
>TRBJ2-2|TRBV28|NA|NA
CASSLGAVATGELFF
TGTGCCAGCAGTTTAGGGGCAGTAGCCACCGGGGAGCTGTTTTTT
>TRBJ1-1|TRBV5-4|NA|NA
CASSLASREAFF
TGTGCCAGCAGCTTGGCTAGCAGGGAAGCTTTCTTT
>TRBJ2-2|TRBV5-1|NA|TRBD1
CASSTTTGALNTGELFF
TGCGCCAGCAGCACTACTACAGGGGCTTTGAACACCGGGGAGCTGTTTTTT
>TRBJ2-3|TRBV4-2|NA|TRBD2
CASSPSGNPPDTQYF
TGTGCCAGCAGCCCTAGCGGGAACCCACCAGATACGCAGTATTTT
>TRBJ2-3|TRBV7-3|NA|TRBD2
CASSKSGLAGDYTDTQYF
TGTGCCAGCAGTAAATCGGGACTAGCGGGGGATTACACAGATACGCAGTATTTT
>TRBJ2-1|TRBV27|NA|TRBD1
CASSLSSGQGSYNEQFF
TGTGCCAGCAGTTTATCGTCGGGACAGGGGTCCTACAATGAGCAGTTCTTC
>TRBJ2-7|TRBV19|NA|NA
CASSVRGSSYEQYF
TGTGCCAGTAGTGTCAGAGGCAGTTCCTACGAGCAGTACTTC
>TRBJ2-3|TRBV6-1|NA|TRBD2
CASSEARGGYTQYF
TGTGCCAGCAGTGAAGCGCGGGGAGGGTATACGCAGTATTTT
>TRBJ2-1|TRBV9|NA|NA
CASSTRASESNEQFF
TGTGCCAGCAGCACCCGCGCTAGCGAGAGCAATGAGCAGTTCTTC
>TRBJ1-1|TRBV11-2|NA|NA
CASSLGWAYHEAFF
TGTGCCAGCAGCTTAGGGTGGGCCTACCATGAAGCTTTCTTT
>TRBJ2-5|TRBV3-1/TRBV3-2|NA|NA
CASSPRGSLQETQYF
TGTGCCAGCAGCCCGCGGGGATCCTTACAAGAGACCCAGTACTTC
>TRBJ2-7|TRBV6-6|NA|NA
CASSPTVSYEQYF
TGTGCCAGCAGTCCGACAGTTTCCTACGAGCAGTACTTC
>TRBJ2-3|TRBV7-9|once|NA
CASSLGELGTDTQYF
TGTGCCAGCAGCCTGGGAGAGCTTGGCACAGATACGCAGTATTTT
>TRBJ2-5|TRBV10-1|NA|TRBD2
CASSESEKAGLGETQYF
TGCGCCAGCAGTGAGTCGGAAAAAGCGGGGCTAGGAGAGACCCAGTACTTC
>TRBJ1-1|TRBV19|NA|NA
CASSIGPEANTEAFF
TGTGCCAGTAGTATAGGTCCGGAGGCGAACACTGAAGCTTTCTTT
>TRBJ2-3|TRBV5-4|NA|TRBD1
CASSLAGTGGNFDTQYF
TGTGCCAGCAGCTTGGCCGGGACAGGTGGGAATTTCGATACGCAGTATTTT
>TRBJ2-5|TRBV6-5|once|TRBD2
CASALGVAGVETQYF
TGTGCCAGCGCCCTAGGAGTAGCGGGAGTCGAGACCCAGTACTTC
>TRBJ1-1|TRBV28|NA|TRBD1
CASSPPGQVNTEAFF
TGTGCCAGCAGTCCACCGGGACAGGTGAACACTGAAGCTTTCTTT